The entry below gives a single T cell receptor beta chain sequence along with its context. The sample belongs to a study of blood T cell repertoires in COVID-19. Across the study: Two negative PCRs, clearance, or symptom resolution were required of recovered Cohort 3 donors. Researchers got acute and convalescent COVID-19 samples from the United States, Italy and Spain.

Libraries were prepared by immunoSEQ multiplex PCR; TCRdb keeps only in-frame clonotypes and omits some of them. Among roughly 210,000 clones listed, around 87% were seen once. The ends lost 4 bases at V and 3 bases at J; junction bases unmatched: 10. The CDR3 has 15 amino acids. In germline, CDR1 is SGDLS, CDR2 YYNGEE. Participants came from about 23 US areas, aged roughly 18 to 100 years. Cohorts were determined from participant-reported clinical history. The sample comprised PBMCs or T cells enriched from blood (not recorded which). The receptor comes from a man aged 30 to 45 in a cohort exposed to, infected with or recovered from COVID-19 (not recorded which). The chain is built from TRBV9 and TRBJ2-7; 7 nucleotides agree with TRBD1. CDR3 in DNA: TGTGCCAGCAGCACAGCCGGGACAGCAGACTACGAGCAGTACTTC. Translated, it gives CASSTAGTADYEQYF.